This is a list of T cell receptor beta chains from one sample in a study of T cells in Graves' hyperthyroidism and ophthalmopathy. TCRdb re-derived calls from the multiplex PCR reads in MiXCR, one entry per CDR3 protein. The repertoire holds 500,000 to 750,000 distinct CDR3 sequences, with 14% as singletons. The sequenced sample was blood. These receptors originate from a woman between 18 and 29 years old with Graves' ophthalmopathy. CDR3s include the opening cysteine and the closing phenylalanine or tryptophan. D genes are given only for firm matches. The size entry is marked missing in some rows and otherwise reads once, few, many or a size class.

j_call: TRBJ1-4; v_call: TRBV28; clone_size: NA; d_call: NA; cdr3_aa: CASNLVQGRGKLFF; cdr3_nt: TGTGCCAGCAATTTAGTACAGGGCCGAGGGAAACTGTTTTTT
j_call: TRBJ1-1; v_call: TRBV12-3/TRBV12-4; clone_size: many; d_call: TRBD1; cdr3_aa: CASSPQGQINTEAFF; cdr3_nt: TGTGCCAGCAGTCCACAGGGACAGATAAACACTGAAGCTTTCTTT
j_call: TRBJ2-1; v_call: TRBV7-9; clone_size: many; d_call: NA; cdr3_aa: CASSFLSGSRYNEQFF; cdr3_nt: TGTGCCAGCAGCTTTCTGAGCGGCAGCCGTTACAATGAGCAGTTCTTC
j_call: TRBJ1-5; v_call: TRBV27; clone_size: few; d_call: NA; cdr3_aa: CASSFGEGQPQHF; cdr3_nt: TGTGCCAGCAGTTTTGGGGAGGGACAGCCCCAGCATTTT
j_call: TRBJ2-2; v_call: TRBV20-1; clone_size: few; d_call: TRBD2; cdr3_aa: CSASSGLAGVTAYTGELFF; cdr3_nt: TGCAGTGCTAGTAGCGGACTAGCGGGAGTCACGGCGTACACCGGGGAGCTGTTTTTT
j_call: TRBJ2-1; v_call: TRBV7-3; clone_size: many; d_call: TRBD2; cdr3_aa: CASSSTSGGIYNEQFF; cdr3_nt: TGTGCCAGCAGCTCCACTAGCGGAGGAATCTACAATGAGCAGTTCTTC
j_call: TRBJ1-5; v_call: TRBV2; clone_size: many; d_call: NA; cdr3_aa: CASSEIVRAASEPQHF; cdr3_nt: TGTGCCAGCAGTGAAATAGTGAGGGCAGCCTCTGAGCCCCAGCATTTT
j_call: TRBJ2-7; v_call: TRBV3-1; clone_size: NA; d_call: TRBD2; cdr3_aa: CASSQGPASGNPYEQYF; cdr3_nt: TGTGCCAGCAGCCAAGGGCCGGCTAGCGGGAACCCTTACGAGCAGTACTTC
j_call: TRBJ1-5; v_call: TRBV29-1; clone_size: many; d_call: NA; cdr3_aa: CSVQDQVRQPQHF; cdr3_nt: TGCAGCGTTCAGGACCAGGTGAGACAGCCCCAGCATTTT
j_call: TRBJ2-1; v_call: TRBV20-1; clone_size: many; d_call: NA; cdr3_aa: CSARRGGSGDNEQFF; cdr3_nt: TGCAGTGCTAGGAGAGGGGGAAGTGGAGACAATGAGCAGTTCTTC
j_call: TRBJ1-5; v_call: TRBV19; clone_size: few; d_call: NA; cdr3_aa: CASSILYKWANQPQHF; cdr3_nt: TGTGCCAGTAGTATTTTGTACAAGTGGGCCAATCAGCCCCAGCATTTT
j_call: TRBJ1-6; v_call: TRBV5-6; clone_size: many; d_call: NA; cdr3_aa: CASSLAGGTDSPLHF; cdr3_nt: TGTGCCAGCAGCTTGGCGGGGGGAACGGATTCACCCCTCCACTTT
j_call: TRBJ2-2; v_call: TRBV18; clone_size: few; d_call: NA; cdr3_aa: CASSPPGDNTGELFF; cdr3_nt: TGTGCCAGCTCACCTCCAGGGGACAACACCGGGGAGCTGTTTTTT
j_call: TRBJ2-1; v_call: TRBV4-1; clone_size: NA; d_call: NA; cdr3_aa: CASSQGDNEQFF; cdr3_nt: TGCGCCAGCAGCCAAGGGGACAATGAGCAGTTCTTC
j_call: TRBJ2-7; v_call: TRBV6-2/TRBV6-3; clone_size: NA; d_call: NA; cdr3_aa: CASSLSASGRGAYEQYF; cdr3_nt: TGTGCCAGCAGTTTAAGCGCCTCGGGCAGGGGGGCCTACGAGCAGTACTTC
j_call: TRBJ2-7; v_call: TRBV20-1; clone_size: NA; d_call: TRBD2; cdr3_aa: CSARDFSSGTYNEQYF; cdr3_nt: TGCAGTGCTAGAGATTTTTCTAGCGGGACATACAATGAGCAGTACTTC
j_call: TRBJ1-1; v_call: TRBV18; clone_size: many; d_call: NA; cdr3_aa: CASSPFGGNTEAFF; cdr3_nt: TGTGCCAGCTCACCATTCGGGGGGAACACTGAAGCTTTCTTT
j_call: TRBJ2-5; v_call: TRBV14; clone_size: NA; d_call: NA; cdr3_aa: CASSQDGVGTTWIETQYF; cdr3_nt: TGTGCCAGCAGCCAAGATGGGGTGGGAACAACTTGGATAGAGACCCAGTACTTC
j_call: TRBJ2-2; v_call: TRBV28; clone_size: many; d_call: NA; cdr3_aa: CASTTRDNPTGELFF; cdr3_nt: TGTGCCAGCACCACCCGGGACAACCCCACCGGGGAGCTGTTTTTT
j_call: TRBJ1-4; v_call: TRBV20-1; clone_size: few; d_call: TRBD1; cdr3_aa: CSARDIPGQVATNEKLFF; cdr3_nt: TGCAGTGCTAGAGATATTCCGGGACAGGTTGCAACTAATGAAAAACTGTTTTTT
j_call: TRBJ1-1; v_call: TRBV19; clone_size: NA; d_call: TRBD1; cdr3_aa: CASDREGTEAFF; cdr3_nt: TGTGCCAGTGACAGGGAAGGAACTGAAGCTTTCTTT
j_call: TRBJ2-2; v_call: TRBV28; clone_size: NA; d_call: TRBD1; cdr3_aa: CASSKMFLRDRGKFNGNRELLF; cdr3_nt: TGTGCCAGCAGCAAAATGTTCCTGCGGGACAGGGGAAAGTTCAATGGCAACCGGGAGCTGCTTTTT
j_call: TRBJ1-6; v_call: TRBV12-3/TRBV12-4; clone_size: NA; d_call: TRBD1; cdr3_aa: CASRGQGLNSPLHF; cdr3_nt: TGTGCCAGCAGGGGACAGGGACTTAATTCACCCCTCCACTTT
j_call: TRBJ2-2; v_call: TRBV11-2; clone_size: many; d_call: NA; cdr3_aa: CASSLPRDNTGELFF; cdr3_nt: TGTGCCAGCAGCTTACCCAGGGATAACACCGGGGAGCTGTTTTTT
j_call: TRBJ2-1; v_call: TRBV6-2/TRBV6-3; clone_size: many; d_call: NA; cdr3_aa: CASSYQLALAAENNEQFF; cdr3_nt: TGTGCCAGCAGTTACCAACTAGCTCTCGCCGCAGAAAACAATGAGCAGTTCTTC
j_call: TRBJ2-3; v_call: TRBV20-1; clone_size: many; d_call: NA; cdr3_aa: CSARDWGNTDTQYF; cdr3_nt: TGCAGTGCTAGAGATTGGGGAAACACAGATACGCAGTATTTT
j_call: TRBJ1-2; v_call: TRBV27; clone_size: many; d_call: TRBD1; cdr3_aa: CASQSGTGYSGYTF; cdr3_nt: TGTGCCAGTCAATCCGGGACAGGGTATTCAGGCTACACCTTC
j_call: TRBJ2-2; v_call: TRBV7-6; clone_size: many; d_call: NA; cdr3_aa: CASSLGGSTGELFF; cdr3_nt: TGTGCCAGCAGCTTAGGGGGCTCAACCGGGGAGCTGTTTTTT
j_call: TRBJ2-3; v_call: TRBV18; clone_size: NA; d_call: NA; cdr3_aa: CASSPTTGIWADTQYF; cdr3_nt: TGTGCCAGCTCACCGACTACAGGGATTTGGGCAGATACGCAGTATTTT
j_call: TRBJ2-1; v_call: TRBV28; clone_size: many; d_call: NA; cdr3_aa: CASSPALDSDEQFF; cdr3_nt: TGTGCCAGCAGTCCCGCCTTAGACTCAGATGAGCAGTTCTTC
j_call: TRBJ2-7; v_call: TRBV14; clone_size: many; d_call: NA; cdr3_aa: CASSHPRNLPNEQYF; cdr3_nt: TGTGCCAGCAGCCACCCTAGGAACCTTCCCAACGAGCAGTACTTC
j_call: TRBJ1-5; v_call: TRBV20-1; clone_size: few; d_call: TRBD1; cdr3_aa: CSARVGTGLGYSNQPQHF; cdr3_nt: TGCAGTGCTAGAGTCGGGACAGGTTTAGGGTATAGCAATCAGCCCCAGCATTTT
j_call: TRBJ1-5; v_call: TRBV4-1; clone_size: NA; d_call: NA; cdr3_aa: CASSQDLLRGNQPQHF; cdr3_nt: TGCGCCAGCAGCCAAGATCTGCTCAGGGGCAATCAGCCCCAGCATTTT
j_call: TRBJ2-3; v_call: TRBV6-1; clone_size: many; d_call: TRBD1; cdr3_aa: CASSRRGNTQYF; cdr3_nt: TGTGCCAGCAGCCGCAGGGGGAATACGCAGTATTTT
j_call: TRBJ1-5; v_call: TRBV12-3/TRBV12-4; clone_size: many; d_call: TRBD1; cdr3_aa: CASSDGTARNQPQHF; cdr3_nt: TGTGCCAGCAGCGACGGGACAGCGCGCAATCAGCCCCAGCATTTT
j_call: TRBJ1-2; v_call: TRBV6-2/TRBV6-3; clone_size: many; d_call: TRBD1; cdr3_aa: CASSYAPGTAYGYTF; cdr3_nt: TGTGCCAGCAGCTACGCGCCTGGGACAGCTTATGGCTACACCTTC
j_call: TRBJ2-7; v_call: TRBV28; clone_size: many; d_call: TRBD1; cdr3_aa: CASSSPRTGHYEQYF; cdr3_nt: TGTGCCAGCAGTTCCCCCCGGACAGGGCACTACGAGCAGTACTTC
j_call: TRBJ2-5; v_call: TRBV20-1; clone_size: few; d_call: TRBD2; cdr3_aa: CSAAGGLETQYF; cdr3_nt: TGCAGTGCGGCGGGAGGGTTGGAGACCCAGTACTTC
j_call: TRBJ2-7; v_call: TRBV30; clone_size: many; d_call: NA; cdr3_aa: CAWSGTSRAYEQYF; cdr3_nt: TGTGCCTGGAGTGGGACTTCGAGAGCCTACGAGCAGTACTTC
j_call: TRBJ1-6; v_call: TRBV28; clone_size: many; d_call: TRBD1; cdr3_aa: CASSLPGTGPVGISPLHF; cdr3_nt: TGTGCCAGCAGTTTGCCCGGGACAGGGCCTGTTGGAATTTCACCCCTCCACTTT
j_call: TRBJ2-3; v_call: TRBV12-3/TRBV12-4; clone_size: many; d_call: TRBD2; cdr3_aa: CASSFSGWFRTDTQYF; cdr3_nt: TGTGCCAGCAGTTTTAGCGGGTGGTTCCGCACAGATACGCAGTATTTT
j_call: TRBJ2-1; v_call: TRBV7-9; clone_size: few; d_call: TRBD1; cdr3_aa: CASSLGPGQANNEQFF; cdr3_nt: TGTGCCAGCAGCTTGGGGCCGGGACAGGCGAATAATGAGCAGTTCTTC
j_call: TRBJ2-5; v_call: TRBV30; clone_size: few; d_call: NA; cdr3_aa: CAWLGGRETQYF; cdr3_nt: TGTGCCTGGCTTGGGGGGCGGGAGACCCAGTACTTC